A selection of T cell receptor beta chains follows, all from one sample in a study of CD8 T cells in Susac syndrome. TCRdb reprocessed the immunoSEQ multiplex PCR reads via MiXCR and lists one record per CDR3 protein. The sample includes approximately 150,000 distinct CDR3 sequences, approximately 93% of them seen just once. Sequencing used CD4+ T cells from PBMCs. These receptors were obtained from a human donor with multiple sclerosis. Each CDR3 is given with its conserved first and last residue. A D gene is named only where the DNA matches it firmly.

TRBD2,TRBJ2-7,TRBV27,TGTGCCAGCAGCCGAACCGGGACTATCTCCTACGAGCAGTACTTC,CASSRTGTISYEQYF
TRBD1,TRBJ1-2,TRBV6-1,TGTGCCAGCACCGGACAGGGGGCCTTCTATGGCTACACCTTC,CASTGQGAFYGYTF
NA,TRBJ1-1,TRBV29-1,TGCAGCGTTGACAGGGGCGCTGAAGCTTTCTTT,CSVDRGAEAFF
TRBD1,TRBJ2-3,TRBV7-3,TGTGCCAGCAGCTTAACCCCAGCCGGGACAGGGGGCACAGATACGCAGTATTTT,CASSLTPAGTGGTDTQYF
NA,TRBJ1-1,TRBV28,TGTGCCAGCAGTTTAACCACAGTTCTGAACACTGAAGCTTTCTTT,CASSLTTVLNTEAFF
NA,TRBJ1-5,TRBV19,TGTGCCAGTACTCCAGACAACTATAGCAATCAGCCCCAGCATTTT,CASTPDNYSNQPQHF
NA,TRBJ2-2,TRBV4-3,TGCGCCAGCAGCCAAGATTCGAACACCGGGGAGCTGTTTTTT,CASSQDSNTGELFF
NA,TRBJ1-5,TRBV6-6,TGTGCCAGCAGGGCGGATAATCAGCCCCAGCATTTT,CASRADNQPQHF
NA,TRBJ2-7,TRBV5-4,TGTGCCAGCAGACTTGGACGGAACGAGCAGTACTTC,CASRLGRNEQYF
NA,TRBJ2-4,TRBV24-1,TGTGCCACCAGTGATTCGACCCCCCCAATACGGGCCAAAAACATTCAGTACTTC,CATSDSTPPIRAKNIQYF
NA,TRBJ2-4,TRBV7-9,TGTGCCAGCAGCCCTGAAGAGGAAGCGGACTTC,CASSPEEEADF
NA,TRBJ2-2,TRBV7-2,TGTGCCAGCAGCTCCAGCCCCGACACCGGGGAGCTGTTTTTT,CASSSSPDTGELFF
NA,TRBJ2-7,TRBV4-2,TGTGCCAGCAGCCCCGGACAGCAGGACTCCTACGAGCAGTACTTC,CASSPGQQDSYEQYF
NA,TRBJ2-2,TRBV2,TGTGCCAGCGGTACAGGGCGGGACACCGGGGAGCTGTTTTTT,CASGTGRDTGELFF
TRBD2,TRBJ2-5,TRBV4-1,TGCGCCAGCAGCCAAGCATGGACTAGTAAAGAGACCCAGTACTTC,CASSQAWTSKETQYF
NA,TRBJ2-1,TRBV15,TGTGCCACCAGCAGACGAACAACCTCCACGGACAATGAGCAGTTCTTC,CATSRRTTSTDNEQFF
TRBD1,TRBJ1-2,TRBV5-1,TGCGCCAGCAGCCCCGGAACAGGGGGCTTCCGGAATTATGGCTACACCTTC,CASSPGTGGFRNYGYTF
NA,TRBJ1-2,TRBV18,TGTGCCAGCTCACCACCGGGTCGGACAGTCAACTATGGCTACACCTTC,CASSPPGRTVNYGYTF
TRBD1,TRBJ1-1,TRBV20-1,TGCAGTGCTAAAGGACAGGGGCCCGCTGAAGCTTTCTTT,CSAKGQGPAEAFF
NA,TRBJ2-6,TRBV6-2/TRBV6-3,TGTGCCAGCAGTTCCCGACCTGGGGCCAACGTCCTGACTTTC,CASSSRPGANVLTF
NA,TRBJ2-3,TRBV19,TGTGCCAGTGGGCCACTTTCAGGGGTCACAGATACGCAGTATTTT,CASGPLSGVTDTQYF
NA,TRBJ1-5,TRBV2,TGTGCCAGCGGGTGGCAGGGCAGCCAGCCCCAGCATTTT,CASGWQGSQPQHF
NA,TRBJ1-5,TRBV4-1,TGCGCCAGCAGCCAAGATCTTGGTCAATTAGGGCAACAGCCCCAGCATTTT,CASSQDLGQLGQQPQHF
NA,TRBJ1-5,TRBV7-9,TGTGCCAGCAGCTTACGTCAGGGGCCCCAGCATTTT,CASSLRQGPQHF
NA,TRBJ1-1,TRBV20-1,TGCAGTGCTCTCATCCGGGGTGAAGCTTTCTTT,CSALIRGEAFF
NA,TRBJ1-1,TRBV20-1,TGCAGTGCTAGAGATTGGCTGGGAACTGAAGCTTTCTTT,CSARDWLGTEAFF
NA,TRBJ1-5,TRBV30,TGTGCCTGGAGTACGAATAGCAATCAGCCCCAGCATTTT,CAWSTNSNQPQHF